These 23 T cell receptor beta chains were sequenced from one sample in a study of OX40 agonist ivuxolimab in advanced cancers. Assay used: immunoSEQ multiplex PCR; TCRdb lists only in-frame clones, some missing. Of some 55,000 clones in the sample, more than 75% are singletons; the top ten hold about 2.3%. The sequences come from CD4+ or CD8+ T cells sorted from blood, collected in a trial of the OX40 agonist ivuxolimab. The receptor source for this set is an adult with an advanced solid tumor such as melanoma, head and neck, liver or kidney cancer.

This clone was recorded only once. The V and J genes are TRBV6-5 and TRBJ2-2; a possible D gene is TRBD2 (5 bases). Germline V CDR1 and CDR2: MNHEY, SVGAGI. Trimming shortened V by 2 bases and J by 0 bases, and 7 bases separated the two germline ends. The CDR3 runs to 15 residues. CDR3 bases: TGTGCCAGCAGTTACGAGGGAGCGAACACCGGGGAGCTGTTTTTT. Residues: CASSYEGANTGELFF.

J is TRBJ1-1 and V is TRBV6-5; D is possibly TRBD1 (5 bases). The CDR3 length is 16 residues. V was clipped by 2 bases and J by 1 base, with 14 bases between them. Germline V gives CDR1 MNHEY, CDR2 SVGAGI. CDR3 sequence (DNA): TGTGCCAGCAGTTACCCCGCCGGGGCGGCGAACACTGAAGCTTTCTTT. Amino acid sequence: CASSYPAGAANTEAFF.

The chain couples TRBV4-3 to TRBJ2-1; TRBD1 is a possible D gene (6 bases). Germline V gene sequence: CDR1 LGHNA, CDR2 YSLEER. The CDR3 runs 16 residues. V was trimmed by 0 bases and J by 9 bases, leaving 18 bases between them. The CDR3 DNA follows: TGCGCCAGCAGCCAAGAGAACAGGGTGGGTGGTGGTGAGCAGTTCTTC. Amino acid sequence: CASSQENRVGGGEQFF.

This chain links TRBV5-1 with TRBJ1-2, with D possibly TRBD1 on 6 matching bases. Germline V lookup: CDR1 SGHRS, CDR2 YFSETQ. Deletions cut 2 bases from V and 4 bases from J, with 12 bases between. The CDR3 contains 14 residues. CDR3 nucleotide sequence: TGCGCCAGCAGCTTTAACAACAGGGCCTATGGCTACACCTTC. It codes for CASSFNNRAYGYTF. Filled out from reference TRBV5-1 and TRBJ1-2, the complete variable domain reads KAGVTQTPRYLIKTRGQQVTLSCSPISGHRSVSWYQQTPGQGLQFLFEYFSETQRNKGNFPGRFSGRQFSNSRSEMNVSTLELGDSALYLCASSFNNRAYGYTFGSGTRLTVV.

The chain couples TRBV19 to TRBJ2-5; 7 bases match TRBD1. V shed 8 bases and J 4 bases; nucleotides not matched to a gene: 1. The germline V gene has CDR1 LNHDA and CDR2 SQIVND (reference sequence). The CDR3 contains 11 residues. The chain's CDR3 is CASRQGETQYF. In nucleotides, the CDR3 is TGTGCCAGTCGACAGGGAGAGACCCAGTACTTC.

The chain carries TRBV6-1 and TRBJ1-2; a weak D match, TRBD1 (5 bases). The CDR3 consists of 15 residues. The V and J ends lost 3 bases and 8 bases respectively, with 19 bases between them. CDR1 and CDR2 (germline): MNHNS, SASEGT. The CDR3 sequence is CASSESGVRLRGYTF. As DNA, the CDR3 is TGTGCCAGCAGTGAGTCGGGGGTACGGCTACGCGGCTACACCTTC.

The CDR3, as DNA: TGTGCCAGTAGTATAGAGGGAGGACGGTATCAGCCCCAGCATTTT. Its protein is CASSIEGGRYQPQHF. This chain uses TRBV19 with TRBJ1-5; D gene ambiguous. CDR3 size: 15 residues. CDR1 is LNHDA and CDR2 is SQIVND in the germline V gene (reference sequence). V was trimmed by 0 bases and J by 5 bases, leaving 11 bases between them.

This chain connects TRBV5-5 to TRBJ2-1; D could derive from TRBD1 or TRBD2 (6 bases each). The CDR3 has 20 residues. Trimming took 4 bases from V and 9 from J, leaving 35 bases between them. Germline V lookup: CDR1 SGHKS, CDR2 YYEKEE (reference sequence). The CDR3 nucleotides read TGTGCCAGCAGCCCTTCGGGGCGGGGATCCTCGGGGGCGAGTGGTGGTGAGCAGTTCTTC. It translates to CASSPSGRGSSGASGGEQFF. The variable domain in full, with the rest retrieved from reference TRBV5-5 and TRBJ2-1, is DAGVTQSPTHLIKTRGQQVTLRCSPISGHKSVSWYQQVLGQGPQFIFQYYEKEERGRGNFPDRFSARQFPNYSSELNVNALLLGDSALYLCASSPSGRGSSGASGGEQFFGPGTRLTVL.

This clone was observed a handful of times. This chain links TRBV5-4 with TRBJ2-7, with 9 bases identical to TRBD1. The CDR3 length is 14 residues. The germline V gene has CDR1 SGHNT and CDR2 YYREEE (reference sequence). J gave up 4 bases and V 2 bases, and 4 bases lay outside the gene matches. CDR3 protein: CASSFDRGTYEQYF. DNA of the CDR3: TGTGCCAGCAGCTTCGACAGGGGGACTTACGAGCAGTACTTC.

The CDR3 DNA is TGTGCCAGCAGGGCTTCGAGATGGACAGGGGGAAACACCATATATTTT. Its protein product is CASRASRWTGGNTIYF. This chain links TRBV6-6 with TRBJ1-3; 8 nucleotides match TRBD1. From germline, CDR1 is MNHNY and CDR2 SVGAGI (reference sequence). The CDR3 is 16 amino acids. Trimming removed 6 bases from V and 4 bases from J; junction bases left unmatched: 11.

V usage is TRBV5-5 and J usage is TRBJ2-5; 10 nucleotides match TRBD1. The germline V gene has CDR1 SGHKS and CDR2 YYEKEE (reference sequence). CDR3 length equals 14 residues. V shed 5 bases and J 5 bases; nucleotides not matched to a gene: 6. The CDR3: CASRETGGKETQYF. In DNA, the CDR3 is TGTGCCAGCAGGGAGACAGGGGGCAAGGAGACCCAGTACTTC.

V is TRBV18 and J is TRBJ1-1; D is unclear. V lost 0 bases and J 3 bases, leaving 5 bases between the germline ends. This CDR3 is built from 13 residues. CDR1 is KGHSH, CDR2 LQKENI, per germline. CDR3 loop: CASSPPGYTEAFF. The CDR3 nucleotides are TGTGCCAGCTCACCACCAGGGTACACTGAAGCTTTCTTT.

This chain uses TRBV5-6 with TRBJ1-5; D not certain. Between the trimmed V and J ends, which lost 2 bases and 6 bases, there was a span of 12 bases. The CDR3 runs to 14 residues. Germline loops: CDR1 SGHDT, CDR2 YYEEEE. CDR3 protein: CASSLGLLSQPQHF. The DNA for the CDR3 is TGTGCCAGCAGCTTAGGGCTTCTGAGTCAGCCCCAGCATTTT.

The J gene is TRBJ2-5, the V gene TRBV7-9; TRBD1 matches at 8 bases. Germline V lookup: CDR1 SEHNR, CDR2 FQNEAQ (reference sequence). After removal of 5 bases from V and 5 bases from J, the junction contained 10 bases not matched to a gene. The CDR3 sequence is 15 residues long. CDR3: CASSRTRGPGETQYF. CDR3 bases: TGTGCCAGCAGCCGTACCAGGGGGCCGGGGGAGACCCAGTACTTC. Using reference TRBV7-9 and TRBJ2-5 for the parts outside the CDR3, the full variable domain is DTGVSQNPRHKITKRGQNVTFRCDPISEHNRLYWYRQTLGQGPEFLTYFQNEAQLEKSRLLSDRFSAERPKGSFSTLEIQRTEQGDSAMYLCASSRTRGPGETQYFGPGTRLLVL.

V usage is TRBV5-4 and J usage is TRBJ2-2, with 9 bases aligning to TRBD1. The V gene end was trimmed by 5 bases and the J gene end by 1 base; junction bases not matched to a gene: 3. The CDR3 loop spans 15 amino acids. Germline V gives CDR1 SGHNT, CDR2 YYREEE (reference sequence). The CDR3 DNA reads as TGTGCCAGCAGGCCGGGACAGGGGAACACCGGGGAGCTGTTTTTT. Amino acid sequence: CASRPGQGNTGELFF.

The chain couples TRBV5-1 to TRBJ2-1; 12 nucleotides line up with TRBD2. The CDR3 runs to 15 residues. Trimming cost V 4 bases and J 5 bases; bases outside gene matches: 4. From germline, CDR1 is SGHRS and CDR2 YFSETQ. CDR3 in DNA: TGCGCCAGCAGCCCCCTAGCGGGGGGGGACAATGAGCAGTTCTTC. This codes for CASSPLAGGDNEQFF.

The chain is built from TRBV2 and TRBJ1-6, with a weak D call TRBD1 (5 bases). The V gene lost 4 bases and the J gene lost 0 bases, with 10 bases spanning the gap. In germline, CDR1 is SNHLY, CDR2 FYNNEI. The CDR3 runs 16 residues. The CDR3 loop is CASSAGGSSYNSPLHF. The CDR3 DNA reads TGTGCCAGCAGTGCGGGGGGGAGCTCCTATAATTCACCCCTCCACTTT.

This rearrangement joins TRBV7-2 to TRBJ1-5; no clear D gene. CDR3 size: 14 residues. The germline V and J ends were trimmed by 0 bases and 3 bases, with 6 bases remaining between them. Germline CDR1 reads SGHTA; CDR2 reads FQGNSA. This CDR3 is CASSLAADNQPQHF. In DNA, the CDR3 is TGTGCCAGCAGCTTAGCAGCGGACAATCAGCCCCAGCATTTT.

V and J are TRBV7-2 and TRBJ2-1; the D is unclear. Trimming removed 5 bases at V and 0 bases at J, with 14 bases between. The length of the CDR3 is 16 residues. Germline V gives CDR1 SGHTA, CDR2 FQGNSA. This chain's CDR3 is CASSPHGRNSYNEQFF. Here the CDR3 DNA reads TGTGCCAGCAGCCCCCACGGGCGGAACTCCTACAATGAGCAGTTCTTC.

The rearrangement links TRBV7-8 to TRBJ1-2; weak D call: TRBD1 (6 bases). CDR3 length: 17 amino acids. Deletions cut 1 base from V and 4 bases from J, with 19 bases between. Germline V gives CDR1 SGHVS, CDR2 FQNEAQ. CDR3 DNA: TGTGCCAGCAGCTTAGAAGAGTCGACAGGTAGACTCTATGGCTACACCTTC. Protein product: CASSLEESTGRLYGYTF. The full variable domain, rest sourced from reference TRBV7-8 and TRBJ1-2, is GAGVSQSPRYKVAKRGQDVALRCDPISGHVSLFWYQQALGQGPEFLTYFQNEAQLDKSGLPSDRFFAERPEGSVSTLKIQRTQQEDSAVYLCASSLEESTGRLYGYTFGSGTRLTVV.

This chain connects TRBV13 to TRBJ1-4; a possible D gene is TRBD1 (5 bases). The CDR3 length is 14 residues. Trimming removed 8 bases from V and 6 bases from J, with 16 bases in between. The germline CDR1 and CDR2 sequences are PRHDT and FYEKMQ (reference sequence). In DNA, the CDR3 is TGTGCCAGCTTCCGGGCGGGGCGGGATGAAAAACTGTTTTTT. Its translation: CASFRAGRDEKLFF.

V and J are TRBV5-1 and TRBJ2-2; 14 bases map to TRBD2. The J segment lost 2 bases and the V segment lost 5 bases, leaving 5 bases of the junction unmatched. There are 17 residues in the CDR3. Germline V CDR1 and CDR2: SGHRS, YFSETQ. CDR3 coding DNA: TGCGCCAGCAGACCAGGACTAGCGGGAGGAAACACCGGGGAGCTGTTTTTT. This translates into CASRPGLAGGNTGELFF.

The chain couples TRBV28 to TRBJ1-6, with TRBD1 matching 7 bases. The germline V gene has CDR1 MDHEN and CDR2 SYDVKM. The V segment lost 8 bases and the J segment 7 bases; nucleotides outside the gene matches: 8. This CDR3 comprises 14 residues. The CDR3: CASGDSGFNSPLHF. As DNA, the CDR3 is TGTGCCAGCGGGGACAGTGGTTTCAATTCACCCCTCCACTTT.